This is a list of T cell receptor beta chains from one sample in a study of spatial heterogeneity in lung cancer. Via MiXCR, TCRdb re-called the 5' RACE reads, giving one row per CDR3 protein. This repertoire shows around 2,700 distinct CDR3 sequences, around an eighth found once; its top ten account for about 39%. The sequences come from normal lung tissue next to the tumor, collected at surgery. The receptors derive from a male donor with early-stage non-small cell lung cancer. The CDR3 runs from the conserved cysteine through the conserved F or W. The D gene is left open where the match is weak. Rows give clone size only sometimes, using once, few, many, or a class for an expanded clone.

D: .
length: 12
size: many
J: TRBJ2-5
V: TRBV30
CDR3: CAWSEVGETQYF
DNA: TGTGCCTGGAGTGAAGTGGGAGAGACCCAGTACTTC

D: .
length: 14
size: medium-sized
J: TRBJ1-5
V: TRBV28
CDR3: CASSLGSSNQPQHF
DNA: TGTGCCAGCAGTTTAGGCTCTAGCAATCAGCCCCAGCATTTT

D: .
length: 12
size: medium-sized
J: TRBJ2-5
V: TRBV5-1
CDR3: CASRGEGETQYF
DNA: TGCGCCAGCAGAGGGGAAGGGGAGACCCAGTACTTC

D: .
length: 13
size: medium-sized
J: TRBJ1-5
V: TRBV3-1
CDR3: CASSQDENQPQHF
DNA: TGTGCCAGCAGCCAAGACGAAAATCAGCCCCAGCATTTT

D: .
length: 14
size: many
J: TRBJ2-3
V: TRBV20-1
CDR3: CSAINNIDTDTQYF
DNA: TGCAGTGCCATCAACAACATCGACACAGATACGCAGTATTTT

D: TRBD1
length: 14
size: many
J: TRBJ1-4
V: TRBV20-1
CDR3: CSARWTGGLEKLFF
DNA: TGCAGTGCTAGATGGACAGGGGGATTGGAAAAACTGTTTTTT

D: TRBD2
length: 14
size: medium-sized
J: TRBJ2-1
V: TRBV6-1
CDR3: CASTGTSGKNEQFF
DNA: TGTGCCAGCACCGGGACTAGCGGGAAAAATGAGCAGTTCTTC

D: TRBD2
length: 16
size: many
J: TRBJ2-7
V: TRBV5-1
CDR3: CASSTYSGSLQYEQYF
DNA: TGCGCCAGCAGCACCTATAGCGGGAGCCTTCAGTACGAGCAGTACTTC

D: .
length: 14
size: many
J: TRBJ1-6
V: TRBV10-1
CDR3: CASSGLPDNSPLHF
DNA: TGCGCCAGCAGTGGACTGCCGGACAATTCACCCCTCCACTTT

D: TRBD1
length: 17
size: medium-sized
J: TRBJ1-5
V: TRBV19
CDR3: CASSPRPGQLSNQPQHF
DNA: TGTGCCAGTAGTCCTCGACCGGGACAGTTGAGCAATCAGCCCCAGCATTTT

D: TRBD1
length: 17
size: medium-sized
J: TRBJ1-4
V: TRBV6-5
CDR3: CASSYYGTGGAAEKLFF
DNA: TGTGCCAGCAGTTACTACGGGACAGGGGGCGCGGCGGAAAAACTGTTTTTT

D: TRBD1
length: 17
size: few
J: TRBJ2-2
V: TRBV5-1
CDR3: CASRVSRTGGNTGELFF
DNA: TGCGCCAGCAGAGTCTCGAGGACAGGGGGCAACACCGGGGAGCTGTTTTTT

D: .
length: 17
size: medium-sized
J: TRBJ2-1
V: TRBV7-2
CDR3: CASSPGNDRRTWHEQFF
DNA: TGTGCCAGCAGCCCCGGGAATGATAGGAGGACCTGGCATGAGCAGTTCTTC

D: TRBD2
length: 17
size: many
J: TRBJ2-3
V: TRBV5-4
CDR3: CASSFRLAGASTDTQYF
DNA: TGTGCCAGCAGCTTTAGACTAGCGGGGGCGAGCACAGATACGCAGTATTTT

D: TRBD2
length: 14
size: medium-sized
J: TRBJ2-3
V: TRBV2
CDR3: CALKSAGGPDTQYF
DNA: TGTGCTCTCAAGTCGGCGGGAGGGCCCGATACGCAGTATTTT

D: TRBD2
length: 15
size: many
J: TRBJ2-7
V: TRBV7-9
CDR3: CASSLPAGGPHEQYF
DNA: TGTGCCAGCAGCTTACCAGCGGGAGGGCCCCACGAGCAGTACTTC

D: TRBD1
length: 13
size: many
J: TRBJ2-7
V: TRBV15
CDR3: CATSARTGDEQYF
DNA: TGTGCCACCAGCGCAAGGACAGGGGACGAGCAGTACTTC

D: .
length: 16
size: medium-sized
J: TRBJ2-3
V: TRBV20-1
CDR3: CSARPRDGVITDTQYF
DNA: TGCAGTGCTAGGCCCCGGGACGGTGTAATAACAGATACGCAGTATTTT

D: .
length: 13
size: .
J: TRBJ2-1
V: TRBV5-1
CDR3: CASSWMGGSEQFF
DNA: TGCGCCAGCAGCTGGATGGGTGGCAGTGAGCAGTTCTTC

D: .
length: 14
size: medium-sized
J: TRBJ1-4
V: TRBV5-1
CDR3: CASSLGRPNEKLFF
DNA: TGCGCCAGCAGCTTGGGACGGCCGAATGAAAAACTGTTTTTT

D: .
length: 19
size: medium-sized
J: TRBJ2-4
V: TRBV11-2
CDR3: CASTPVQRAQLRAKNIQYF
DNA: TGTGCCTCGACACCGGTCCAGCGGGCCCAACTGAGGGCCAAAAACATTCAGTACTTC

D: .
length: 17
size: .
J: TRBJ2-3
V: TRBV28
CDR3: CASSLRRDSSGTDTQYF
DNA: TGTGCCAGCAGTTTAAGGCGGGACTCCAGCGGCACAGATACGCAGTATTTT

D: .
length: 14
size: medium-sized
J: TRBJ2-3
V: TRBV10-1
CDR3: CASSEEFTPDTQYF
DNA: TGCGCCAGCAGTGAAGAGTTTACGCCAGATACGCAGTATTTT

D: .
length: 14
size: large
J: TRBJ2-7
V: TRBV4-1
CDR3: CASKNGVNSYEQYF
DNA: TGCGCCAGCAAAAACGGGGTGAACTCCTACGAGCAGTACTTC

D: TRBD1
length: 14
size: many
J: TRBJ2-7
V: TRBV27
CDR3: CASSRQGSVYEQYF
DNA: TGTGCCAGCAGTAGACAGGGTAGTGTCTACGAGCAGTACTTC

D: .
length: 17
size: medium-sized
J: TRBJ2-3
V: TRBV28
CDR3: CASSSLNPLSSTDTQYF
DNA: TGTGCCAGCAGTTCTCTCAATCCCCTCTCAAGCACAGATACGCAGTATTTT

D: .
length: 15
size: medium-sized
J: TRBJ2-7
V: TRBV4-3
CDR3: CASSQVPQTPYEQYF
DNA: TGCGCCAGCAGCCAAGTACCCCAGACTCCCTACGAGCAGTACTTC

D: TRBD2
length: 16
size: medium-sized
J: TRBJ2-3
V: TRBV20-1
CDR3: CSASGVAGGRTDTQYF
DNA: TGCAGTGCTAGTGGGGTAGCGGGAGGCCGGACAGATACGCAGTATTTT

D: TRBD2
length: 16
size: .
J: TRBJ2-7
V: TRBV2
CDR3: CASSEPPSTSYDEQYF
DNA: TGTGCCAGCAGTGAACCCCCCTCGACTAGCTACGACGAGCAGTACTTC

D: .
length: 13
size: medium-sized
J: TRBJ1-5
V: TRBV18
CDR3: CASSPSVDQPQHF
DNA: TGTGCCAGCTCACCGTCTGTGGACCAGCCCCAGCATTTT

D: .
length: 14
size: medium-sized
J: TRBJ2-2
V: TRBV7-9
CDR3: CATLGRINTGELFF
DNA: TGTGCCACCCTAGGACGGATAAACACCGGGGAGCTGTTTTTT